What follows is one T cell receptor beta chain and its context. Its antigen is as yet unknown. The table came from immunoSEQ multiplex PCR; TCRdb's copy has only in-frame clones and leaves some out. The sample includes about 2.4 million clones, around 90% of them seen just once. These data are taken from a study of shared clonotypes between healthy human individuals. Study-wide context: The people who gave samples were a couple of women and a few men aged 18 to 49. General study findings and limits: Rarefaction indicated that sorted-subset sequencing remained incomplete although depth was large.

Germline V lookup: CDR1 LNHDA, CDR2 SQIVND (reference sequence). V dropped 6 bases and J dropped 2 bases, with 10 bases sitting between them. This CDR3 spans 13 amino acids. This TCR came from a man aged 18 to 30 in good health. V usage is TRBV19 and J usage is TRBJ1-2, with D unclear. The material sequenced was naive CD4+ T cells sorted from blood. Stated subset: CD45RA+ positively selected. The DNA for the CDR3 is TGTGCCAGTAGCCCTGGACTGAACTATGGCTACACCTTC. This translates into CASSPGLNYGYTF.